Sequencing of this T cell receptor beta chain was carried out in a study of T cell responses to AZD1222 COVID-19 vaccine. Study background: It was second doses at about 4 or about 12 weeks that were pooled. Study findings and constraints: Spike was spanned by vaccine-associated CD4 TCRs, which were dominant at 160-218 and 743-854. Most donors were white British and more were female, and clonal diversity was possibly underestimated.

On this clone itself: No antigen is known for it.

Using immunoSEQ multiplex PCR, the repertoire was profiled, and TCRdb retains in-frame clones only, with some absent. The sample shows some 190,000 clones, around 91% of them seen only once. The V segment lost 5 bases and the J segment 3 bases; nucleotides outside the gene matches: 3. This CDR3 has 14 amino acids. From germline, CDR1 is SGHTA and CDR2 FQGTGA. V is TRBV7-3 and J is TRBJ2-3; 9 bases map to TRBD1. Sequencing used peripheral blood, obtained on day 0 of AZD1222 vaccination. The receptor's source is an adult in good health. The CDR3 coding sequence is TGTGCCAGCAGCCCCGGGACAGGGACAGATACGCAGTATTTT. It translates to CASSPGTGTDTQYF.